Here is one T cell receptor beta chain with its context. Its matching antigen is unknown. The data stem from a study of shared clonotypes between healthy human individuals. Study findings and constraints: It was the non-shared clonotypes that had lower generation probabilities than clonotypes shared by all four donors.

CD45RO negativity and positive selection for CCR7 defined naive CD8 cells, a population that excluded terminally differentiated effector memory CD45RA+ cells. Germline assignment: CDR1 SGHVS and CDR2 FQNEAQ. Trimming stripped 4 bases from V and 1 base from J, with 15 bases between. The CDR3 has 16 amino acids. Genomic DNA of every subset was divided equally among multiple immunoSEQ plates. Measured with immunoSEQ multiplex PCR; TCRdb has only the in-frame clones, and not every one. The profile shows 550,000 to 750,000 clones, just over 90% of them singletons. The chain uses TRBV7-8 and TRBJ2-3; tentatively, D is TRBD2 (5 bases). The clonotype comes from a man aged 25-40 years in good health. Material for sequencing was naive CD8+ T cells sorted from blood. The DNA of the CDR3 is TGTGCCAGCAGCTCTAAAGCGGCCCCTGGCACAGATACGCAGTATTTT. It specifies CASSSKAAPGTDTQYF.